A single sample gave rise to the 2 T cell receptor beta chains below, sequenced in a study of blood T cell repertoires in COVID-19. Using immunoSEQ multiplex PCR, the repertoire was profiled, and TCRdb retains in-frame clones only, with some absent. The data contain about 150,000 clones, 80% to 90% of them singletons. Sequenced: peripheral blood. The receptors shown here come from an elderly woman with acute or convalescent COVID-19.

The genes are TRBV20-1 and TRBJ1-2; no definite D call. Trimming removed 3 bases at V and 8 bases at J, with 13 bases between. This CDR3 comprises 12 residues. CDR1 is DFQATT and CDR2 is SNEGSKA in the germline V gene (reference sequence). Written as DNA, the CDR3 is TGCAGTGCTAGTCAAGCGACGGCAGGCTACACCTTC. It encodes CSASQATAGYTF.

The J gene is TRBJ2-7, the V gene TRBV3-1 (or the pseudogene TRBV3-2), with 7 bases identical to TRBD2. CDR1 and CDR2 (germline): LGHDT, YNNKEL (reference sequence). The CDR3 totals 14 residues. With 5 bases clipped from V and 3 bases from J, the junction kept 7 bases outside the gene matches. In DNA, the CDR3 is TGTGCCAGCAGCGAGGGGAGCGGGGTCTACGAGCAGTACTTC. Translated, it gives CASSEGSGVYEQYF.